This TCR beta chain was sequenced in a study of blood T cell repertoires in COVID-19. The CDR3 length is 16 residues. The trim removed 4 bases at V and 1 base at J, leaving 5 bases unmatched. CDR1 MNHEY and CDR2 SVGEGT come from the germline V gene. Authors' analysis steps: Using reference gene primer amplification, nucleated cell counts were estimated. The method was immunoSEQ multiplex PCR; TCRdb's version includes in-frame clones alone and lacks a portion of them. The DNA was the basis for D and trimming; V, J and clone size are from that table. Of 120,000 or so clones in the sample, about 79% were seen once.

This sequence was found in a woman aged 70-85 years with acute or convalescent COVID-19. The sequencing input was peripheral blood. The chain couples TRBV6-2 or TRBV6-3 to TRBJ2-2, with 8 bases that match TRBD1. CDR3 protein: CASSSGGTGNTGELFF. The CDR3, as DNA: TGTGCCAGCAGTTCTGGCGGGACAGGGAACACCGGGGAGCTGTTTTTT.